This entry describes one T cell receptor beta chain. What it recognizes is unknown. The source of the sample is a study of T-cell memory formation after mild COVID-19. Germline CDR1 KGHSH, CDR2 LQKENI. The junction had 4 bases not matched to a gene; V was cut back by 5 bases and J by 4 bases. CDR3 size: 15 residues. Employing constant-segment primers, 5'RACE generated TCR alpha and TCR beta cDNA libraries bearing sample barcodes and UMIs. TCRdb independently ran MiXCR on the 5' RACE reads; one entry per CDR3 protein. Among some 100,000 distinct CDR3 sequences listed, 11% were seen once. Study outcomes and limitations: Chiefly within CM and EM were the contracting CD4+ clones; CD8+ ones were within EMRA. Some SARS-CoV-2-responding clones were already detected in memory before infection.

Sequencing used PBMCs or a T cell subset sorted from them (not recorded which). This clonotype originated in a young man who had mild COVID-19 (a few samples of this study predate the infection). Cell type and time point are not known. This chain connects TRBV18 to TRBJ2-1, with 11 bases matching TRBD1. CDR3 sequence reads: CASSEGQGAYNEQFF. Written as DNA, the CDR3 is TGTGCCAGCTCAGAAGGACAGGGGGCTTACAATGAGCAGTTCTTC. Full variable domain (outside the CDR3, taken from reference TRBV18 and TRBJ2-1): NAGVMQNPRHLVRRRGQEARLRCSPMKGHSHVYWYRQLPEEGLKFMVYLQKENIIDESGMPKERFSAEFPKEGPSILRIQQVVRGDSAAYFCASSEGQGAYNEQFFGPGTRLTVL.